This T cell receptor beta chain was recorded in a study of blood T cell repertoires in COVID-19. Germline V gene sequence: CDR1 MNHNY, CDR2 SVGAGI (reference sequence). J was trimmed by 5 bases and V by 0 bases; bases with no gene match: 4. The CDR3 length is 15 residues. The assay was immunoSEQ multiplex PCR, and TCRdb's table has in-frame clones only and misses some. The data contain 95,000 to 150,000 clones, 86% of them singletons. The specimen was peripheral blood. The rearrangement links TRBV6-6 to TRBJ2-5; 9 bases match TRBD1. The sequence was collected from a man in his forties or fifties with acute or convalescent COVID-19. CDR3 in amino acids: CASSYSQGAGETQYF. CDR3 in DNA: TGTGCCAGCAGTTACTCACAGGGGGCCGGGGAGACCCAGTACTTC.